Sequencing of this T cell receptor (beta chain) was carried out in a study of blood T cell repertoires in COVID-19. Across the whole study: The United States, Italy and Spain provided the acute and convalescent COVID-19 samples. PBMCs, B-cell-depleted T cells, or T cells provided the cDNA or gDNA that made up the material.

In the study's own analysis: Amplification from reference gene primers served as the basis for estimated nucleated cell counts. The protocol was immunoSEQ multiplex PCR, while the TCRdb copy is restricted to in-frame clones and leaves out a portion. For V, J and clone size, that table is used; D and trimming come from the DNA. The table shows fewer than 250,000 clones, with 82% occurring only once. This clone has just a few counts. Material: peripheral blood. This receptor was obtained from a woman in her 70s with acute or convalescent COVID-19.

The CDR3 spells CASSLAGNIETQYF. The CDR3 nucleotides read TGTGCCAGCAGCTTAGCAGGGAATATTGAGACCCAGTACTTC. This rearrangement joins TRBV5-6 to TRBJ2-5; D is perhaps TRBD1 (5 bases). The CDR3 loop spans 14 amino acids. Germline CDR1 SGHDT, CDR2 YYEEEE. V was pared by 2 bases and J by 5 bases, with 13 bases between.